These 10 T cell receptor beta chains share one sample of origin, sequenced in a study of cytomegalovirus exposure and HLA in healthy donors. Researchers ran the PCR with 60 Vbeta and 13 Jbeta primers. The protocol was immunoSEQ multiplex PCR, while the TCRdb copy is restricted to in-frame clones and leaves out a portion. This table has around 120,000 clones, over 70% appearing once. The sequencing input was PBMCs. Receptors were obtained from a female donor in good health and CMV-seropositive.

CDR3 coding DNA: TGTGCCGGCTCAAGGGGACAGGGCGGGCAGCCCCAGCATTTT. It translates to CAGSRGQGGQPQHF. This rearrangement joins TRBV6-6 to TRBJ1-5, with 9 positions matching TRBD1. The CDR3 covers 14 residues. In germline, CDR1 is MNHNY, CDR2 SVGAGI (reference sequence). V trimming: 11 bases; J trimming: 7 bases; junction bases outside the gene matches: 12.

The chain couples TRBV5-4 to TRBJ1-2; TRBD1 aligns across 7 bases. Losses at the gene ends were 4 bases for V and 4 bases for J; bases not matched to a gene: 7. The CDR3 loop spans 14 amino acids. The germline V gene encodes CDR1 SGHNT and CDR2 YYREEE (reference sequence). CDR3 loop: CASSPSRDSYGYTF. The CDR3 DNA is TGTGCCAGCAGCCCAAGTAGGGACAGCTATGGCTACACCTTC.

The V gene is TRBV1, the J gene TRBJ2-7; the tabulated D call, TRBD2, remains unverified against the DNA. TRBV1 is described as a pseudogene. CDR3 length: 14 amino acids. DNA for the CDR3: TGCACCAGCAGCCAAGTGTACGGGTCCTACGAGCAGTACTTC. Amino acid sequence: CTSSQVYGSYEQYF.

This clone was seen once. This CDR3 is CASSPGLAPSYEQYF. The CDR3 region has the DNA TGTGCCAGCTCACCCGGACTAGCGCCGTCCTACGAGCAGTACTTC. V is TRBV18 and J is TRBJ2-7, with TRBD2 matching 9 bases. The CDR3 extends over 15 amino acids. Germline V lookup: CDR1 KGHSH, CDR2 LQKENI. With V trimmed by 3 bases and J by 1 base, 4 bases remained unmatched. The variable domain in full, completed from reference TRBV18 and TRBJ2-7, reads NAGVMQNPRHLVRRRGQEARLRCSPMKGHSHVYWYRQLPEEGLKFMVYLQKENIIDESGMPKERFSAEFPKEGPSILRIQQVVRGDSAAYFCASSPGLAPSYEQYFGPGTRLTVT.

The V gene is TRBV9, the J gene TRBJ1-3, with D maybe TRBD1 (5 bases). Germline V gene sequence: CDR1 SGDLS, CDR2 YYNGEE. Trimming removed 3 bases from V and 3 bases from J, with 19 bases in between. The CDR3 loop spans 17 amino acids. The CDR3 protein is CASSALQGFSDGNTIYF. The CDR3 DNA reads TGTGCCAGCAGCGCTCTTCAGGGTTTCTCTGATGGAAACACCATATATTTT.

J is TRBJ1-5 and V is TRBV6-5, with a tentative D call TRBD1 (5 bases). V lost 5 bases to trimming and J lost 0 bases, with 11 bases between them. The CDR3 has 15 residues. Per the germline V gene, CDR1 is MNHEY and CDR2 is SVGAGI. CDR3 bases: TGTGCCAGCAGTCCCCGGGGGAATAGCAATCAGCCCCAGCATTTT. This codes for CASSPRGNSNQPQHF.

CDR3 region: CASSPRTGREKLFF. As DNA, the CDR3 is TGTGCCAGCAGTCCTCGGACAGGGCGCGAAAAACTGTTTTTT. This chain joins TRBV28 and TRBJ1-4, with 8 bases aligning to TRBD1. The CDR3 is 14 amino acids. Germline loops: CDR1 MDHEN, CDR2 SYDVKM. Losses at the gene ends were 5 bases for V and 8 bases for J; bases not matched to a gene: 7. The whole variable domain, remainder taken from reference TRBV28 and TRBJ1-4, is DVKVTQSSRYLVKRTGEKVFLECVQDMDHENMFWYRQDPGLGLRLIYFSYDVKMKEKGDIPEGYSVSREKKERFSLILESASTNQTSMYLCASSPRTGREKLFFGSGTQLSVL.

This rearrangement joins TRBV7-9 to TRBJ1-2, with a weak D call TRBD1 (6 bases). CDR1 and CDR2 (germline): SEHNR, FQNEAQ (reference sequence). This CDR3 is 16 amino acids long. V gave up 1 base and J gave up 4 bases, with 16 bases separating them. This CDR3 is CASSLEQTGGSYGYTF. The CDR3 bases are TGTGCCAGCAGCTTAGAGCAGACAGGTGGGAGCTATGGCTACACCTTC.

V and J are TRBV7-2 and TRBJ2-2; TRBD1 matches at 8 bases. Trimming took 5 bases from V and 7 from J; bases not matched to a gene: 6. The CDR3 has 14 residues. Germline V gene lookup returns CDR1 SGHTA and CDR2 FQGNSA. The CDR3 region is CASSRQGNIGELFF. The CDR3 coding sequence is TGTGCCAGCAGCAGACAGGGGAATATCGGGGAGCTGTTTTTT.

This clone was seen a single time. This rearrangement joins TRBV2 to TRBJ1-5; 7 positions match TRBD1. The length of the CDR3 is 15 residues. V shed 2 bases and J 7 bases; nucleotides not matched to a gene: 8. Germline V gene lookup returns CDR1 SNHLY and CDR2 FYNNEI. Here the CDR3 reads CASSESQGVGQPQHF. DNA for the CDR3: TGTGCCAGCAGTGAAAGTCAGGGGGTAGGACAGCCCCAGCATTTT.